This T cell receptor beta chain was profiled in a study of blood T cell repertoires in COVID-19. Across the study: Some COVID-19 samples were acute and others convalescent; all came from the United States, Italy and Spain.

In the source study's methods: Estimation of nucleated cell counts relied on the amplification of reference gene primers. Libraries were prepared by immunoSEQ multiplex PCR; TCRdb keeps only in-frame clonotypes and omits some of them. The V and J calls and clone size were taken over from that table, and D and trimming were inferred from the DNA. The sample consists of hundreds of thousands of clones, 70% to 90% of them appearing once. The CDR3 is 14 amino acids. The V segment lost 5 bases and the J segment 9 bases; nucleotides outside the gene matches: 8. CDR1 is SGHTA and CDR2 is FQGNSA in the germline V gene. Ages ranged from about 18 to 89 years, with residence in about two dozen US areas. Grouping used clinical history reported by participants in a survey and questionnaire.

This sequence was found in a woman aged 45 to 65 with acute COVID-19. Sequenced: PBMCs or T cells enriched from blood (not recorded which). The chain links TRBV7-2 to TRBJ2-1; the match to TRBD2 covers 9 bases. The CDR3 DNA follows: TGTGCCAGCAGCCCCTCGGCGGGGGGGGGTGAGCAGTTCTTC. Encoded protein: CASSPSAGGGEQFF.